This T cell receptor (beta chain) was recorded in a study of blood T cells in healthy people across ages. Sample-barcoded 5' priming and a J-beta primer mix drove a second PCR of roughly 6 to 12 cycles. TCRdb independently ran MiXCR on the 5' RACE reads; one entry per CDR3 protein. The table lists 780,000 or so distinct CDR3 sequences, roughly 50% of them singletons. Remarks on this clonotype: Germline is not matched at one junction end, which may reflect a read error.

Sequenced material: blood. This clonotype was sampled from a man older than 75 in good health.

CDR3 sequence: CASSLSGIGAVRYYEQNF. In nucleotides, the CDR3 is TGTGCCAGCAGTTTATCAGGGATCGGTGCGGTAAGATACTACGAGCAGAACTTC. This sequence joins TRBV27 and TRBJ2-7; D uncertain. Germline V gives CDR1 MNHEY, CDR2 SMNVEV (reference sequence). The CDR3 loop spans 18 amino acids.